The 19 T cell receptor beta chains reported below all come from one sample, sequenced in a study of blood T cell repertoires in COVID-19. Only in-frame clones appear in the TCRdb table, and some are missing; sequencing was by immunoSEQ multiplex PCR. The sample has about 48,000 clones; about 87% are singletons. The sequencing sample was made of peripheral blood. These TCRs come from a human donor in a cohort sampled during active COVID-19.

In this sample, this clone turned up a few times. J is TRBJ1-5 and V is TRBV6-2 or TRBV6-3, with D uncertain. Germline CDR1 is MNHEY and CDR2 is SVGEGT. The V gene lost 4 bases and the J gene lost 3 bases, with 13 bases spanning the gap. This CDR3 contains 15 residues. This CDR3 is CASSFVTQHNQPQHF. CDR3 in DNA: TGTGCCAGCAGTTTTGTGACACAACACAATCAGCCCCAGCATTTT.

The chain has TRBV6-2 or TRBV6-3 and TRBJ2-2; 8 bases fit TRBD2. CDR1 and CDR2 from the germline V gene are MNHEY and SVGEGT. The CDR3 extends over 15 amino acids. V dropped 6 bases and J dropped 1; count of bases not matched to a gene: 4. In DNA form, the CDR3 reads TGTGCCAGCAGCCAAGCGGGGGTGAACACCGGGGAGCTGTTTTTT. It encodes CASSQAGVNTGELFF.

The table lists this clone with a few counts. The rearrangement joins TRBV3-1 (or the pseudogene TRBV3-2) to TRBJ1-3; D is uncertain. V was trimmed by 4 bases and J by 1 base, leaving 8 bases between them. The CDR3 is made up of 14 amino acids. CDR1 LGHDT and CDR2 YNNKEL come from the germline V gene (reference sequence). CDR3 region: CASSPQTSGNTIYF. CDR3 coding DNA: TGTGCCAGCAGCCCCCAGACTTCTGGAAACACCATATATTTT.

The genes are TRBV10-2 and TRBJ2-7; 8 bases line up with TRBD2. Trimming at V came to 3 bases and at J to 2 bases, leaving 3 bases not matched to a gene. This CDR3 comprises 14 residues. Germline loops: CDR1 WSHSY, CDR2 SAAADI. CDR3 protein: CASSDTSGPYEQYF. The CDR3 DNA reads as TGCGCCAGCAGTGATACTAGCGGCCCCTACGAGCAGTACTTC.

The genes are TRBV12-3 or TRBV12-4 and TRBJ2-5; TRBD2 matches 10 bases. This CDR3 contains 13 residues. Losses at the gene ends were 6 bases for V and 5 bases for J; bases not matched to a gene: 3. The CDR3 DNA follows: TGTGCCAGCAGGGGACTAGCGCCGGAGACCCAGTACTTC. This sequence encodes CASRGLAPETQYF.

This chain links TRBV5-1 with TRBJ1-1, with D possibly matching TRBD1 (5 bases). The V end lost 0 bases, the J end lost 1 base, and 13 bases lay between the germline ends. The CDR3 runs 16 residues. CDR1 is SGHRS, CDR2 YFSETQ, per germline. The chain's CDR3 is CASSLGPGLSNTEAFF. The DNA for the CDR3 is TGCGCCAGCAGCTTGGGGCCGGGACTCTCGAACACTGAAGCTTTCTTT.

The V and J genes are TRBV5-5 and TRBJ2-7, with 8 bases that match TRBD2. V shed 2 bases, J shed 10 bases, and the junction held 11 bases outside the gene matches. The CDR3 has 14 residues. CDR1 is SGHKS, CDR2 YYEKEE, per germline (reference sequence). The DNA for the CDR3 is TGTGCCAGCAGCTTTACCGGGGGGGCCTTGGATCAGTACTTC. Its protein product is CASSFTGGALDQYF.

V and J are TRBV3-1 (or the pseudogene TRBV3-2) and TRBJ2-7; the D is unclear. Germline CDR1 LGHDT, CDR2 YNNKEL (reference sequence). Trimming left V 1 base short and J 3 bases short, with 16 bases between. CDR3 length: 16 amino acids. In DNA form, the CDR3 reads TGTGCCAGCAGCCAAGGGTATCTAGGCAGCAACTACGAGCAGTACTTC. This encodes CASSQGYLGSNYEQYF.

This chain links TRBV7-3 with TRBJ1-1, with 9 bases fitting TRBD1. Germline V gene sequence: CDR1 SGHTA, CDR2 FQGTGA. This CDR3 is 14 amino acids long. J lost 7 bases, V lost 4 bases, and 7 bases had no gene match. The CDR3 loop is CASSSGQGRGEAFF. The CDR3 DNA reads TGTGCCAGCAGCTCCGGACAGGGGAGGGGTGAAGCTTTCTTT.

The CDR3 spells CASSLVGLHIQYF. The CDR3 coding sequence is TGTGCCAGCAGCTTAGTTGGCTTACACATTCAGTACTTC. The V gene is TRBV13, the J gene TRBJ2-4, with D unresolved. The CDR3 runs 13 residues. CDR1 is PRHDT and CDR2 is FYEKMQ in the germline V gene (reference sequence). V was shortened by 1 base and J by 8 bases, with 9 bases between the two germline ends.

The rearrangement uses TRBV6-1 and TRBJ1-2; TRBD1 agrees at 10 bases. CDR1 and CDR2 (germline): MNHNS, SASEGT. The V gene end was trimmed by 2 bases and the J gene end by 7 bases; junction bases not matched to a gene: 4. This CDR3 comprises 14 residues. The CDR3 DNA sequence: TGTGCCAGCAGTGAATGGGGACAGGGGAGTGGCTACACCTTC. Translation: CASSEWGQGSGYTF.

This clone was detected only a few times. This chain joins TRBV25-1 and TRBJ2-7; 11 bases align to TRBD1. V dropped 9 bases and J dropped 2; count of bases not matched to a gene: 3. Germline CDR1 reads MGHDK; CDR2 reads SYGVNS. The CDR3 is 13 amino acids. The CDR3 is CASGQGATYEQYF. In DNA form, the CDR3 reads TGTGCCAGTGGACAGGGGGCCACCTACGAGCAGTACTTC.

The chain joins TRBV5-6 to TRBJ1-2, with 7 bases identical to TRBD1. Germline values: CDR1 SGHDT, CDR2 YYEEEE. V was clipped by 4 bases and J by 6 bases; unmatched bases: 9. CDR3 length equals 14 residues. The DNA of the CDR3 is TGTGCCAGCAGCCCCGCTGGCAGGGGGAATGGCTACACCTTC. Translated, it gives CASSPAGRGNGYTF.

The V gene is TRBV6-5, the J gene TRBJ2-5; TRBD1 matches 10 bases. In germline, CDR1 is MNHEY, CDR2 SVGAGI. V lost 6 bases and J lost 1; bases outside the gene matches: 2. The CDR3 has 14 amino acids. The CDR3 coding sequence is TGTGCCAGCAGGACAGGGGGCCCCCAAGAGACCCAGTACTTC. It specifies CASRTGGPQETQYF.

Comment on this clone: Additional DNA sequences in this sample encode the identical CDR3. The CDR3, as DNA: TGTGCCAGCAGCCTGGGGGCTCCAGGGGCCAACGTCCTGACTTTC. Translation gives CASSLGAPGANVLTF. The chain uses TRBV9 and TRBJ2-6; D is perhaps TRBD1 (6 bases). This CDR3 comprises 15 residues. Trimming took 4 bases from V and 4 from J, leaving 12 bases between them. Germline CDR1 reads SGDLS; CDR2 reads YYNGEE.

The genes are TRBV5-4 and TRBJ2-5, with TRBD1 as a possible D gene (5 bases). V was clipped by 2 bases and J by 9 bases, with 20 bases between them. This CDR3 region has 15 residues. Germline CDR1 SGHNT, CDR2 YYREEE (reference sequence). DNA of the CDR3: TGTGCCAGCAGCTTTGACAGTTCCGCGGCGTGGGCCCAGTACTTC. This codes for CASSFDSSAAWAQYF.

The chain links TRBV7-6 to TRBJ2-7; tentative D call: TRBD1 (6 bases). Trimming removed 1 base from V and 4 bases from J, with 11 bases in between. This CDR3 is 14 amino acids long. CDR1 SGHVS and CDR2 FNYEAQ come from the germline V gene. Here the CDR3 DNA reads TGTGCCAGCAGCTTAGGGCAGGGGCAGTACGAGCAGTACTTC. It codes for CASSLGQGQYEQYF.

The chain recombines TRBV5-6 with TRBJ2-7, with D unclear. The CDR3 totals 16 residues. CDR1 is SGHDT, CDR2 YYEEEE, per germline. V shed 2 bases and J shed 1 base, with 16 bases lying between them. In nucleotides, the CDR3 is TGTGCCAGCAGCTTTGGCAGCGAGACCGCTTCCTACGAGCAGTACTTC. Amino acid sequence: CASSFGSETASYEQYF.

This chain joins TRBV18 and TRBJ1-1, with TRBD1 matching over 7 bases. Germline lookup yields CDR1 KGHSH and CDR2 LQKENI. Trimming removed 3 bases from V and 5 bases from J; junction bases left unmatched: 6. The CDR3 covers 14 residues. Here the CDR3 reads CASSPSDRRTEAFF. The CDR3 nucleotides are TGTGCCAGCTCACCTTCGGACAGGCGAACTGAAGCTTTCTTT. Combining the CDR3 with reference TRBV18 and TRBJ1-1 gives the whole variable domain NAGVMQNPRHLVRRRGQEARLRCSPMKGHSHVYWYRQLPEEGLKFMVYLQKENIIDESGMPKERFSAEFPKEGPSILRIQQVVRGDSAAYFCASSPSDRRTEAFFGQGTRLTVV.